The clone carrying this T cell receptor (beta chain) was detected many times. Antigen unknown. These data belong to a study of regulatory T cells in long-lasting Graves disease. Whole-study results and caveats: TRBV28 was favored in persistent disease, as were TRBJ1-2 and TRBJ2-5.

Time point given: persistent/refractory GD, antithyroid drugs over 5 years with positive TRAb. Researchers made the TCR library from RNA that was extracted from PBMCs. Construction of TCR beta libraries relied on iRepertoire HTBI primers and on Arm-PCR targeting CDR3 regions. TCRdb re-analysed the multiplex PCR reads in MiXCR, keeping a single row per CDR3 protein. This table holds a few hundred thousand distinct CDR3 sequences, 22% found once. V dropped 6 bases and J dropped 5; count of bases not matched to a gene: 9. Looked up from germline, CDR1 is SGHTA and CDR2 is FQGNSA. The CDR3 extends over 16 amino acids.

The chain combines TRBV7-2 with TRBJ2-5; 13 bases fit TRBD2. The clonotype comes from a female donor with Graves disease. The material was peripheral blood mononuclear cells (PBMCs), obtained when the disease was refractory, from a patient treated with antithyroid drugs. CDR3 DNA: TGTGCCAGCAGACTAGCGGGGGGGTGGTCCCACGAGACCCAGTACTTC. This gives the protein CASRLAGGWSHETQYF.